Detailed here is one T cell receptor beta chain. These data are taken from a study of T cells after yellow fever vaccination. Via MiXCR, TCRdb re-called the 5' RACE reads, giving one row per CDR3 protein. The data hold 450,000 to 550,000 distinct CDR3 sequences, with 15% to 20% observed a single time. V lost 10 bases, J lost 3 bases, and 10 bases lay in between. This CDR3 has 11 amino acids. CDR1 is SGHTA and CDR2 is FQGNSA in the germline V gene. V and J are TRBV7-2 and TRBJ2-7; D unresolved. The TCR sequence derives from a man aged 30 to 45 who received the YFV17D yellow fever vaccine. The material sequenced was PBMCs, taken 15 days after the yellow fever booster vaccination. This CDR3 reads CATKGSYEQYF. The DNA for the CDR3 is TGTGCCACCAAGGGCAGCTACGAGCAGTACTTC.